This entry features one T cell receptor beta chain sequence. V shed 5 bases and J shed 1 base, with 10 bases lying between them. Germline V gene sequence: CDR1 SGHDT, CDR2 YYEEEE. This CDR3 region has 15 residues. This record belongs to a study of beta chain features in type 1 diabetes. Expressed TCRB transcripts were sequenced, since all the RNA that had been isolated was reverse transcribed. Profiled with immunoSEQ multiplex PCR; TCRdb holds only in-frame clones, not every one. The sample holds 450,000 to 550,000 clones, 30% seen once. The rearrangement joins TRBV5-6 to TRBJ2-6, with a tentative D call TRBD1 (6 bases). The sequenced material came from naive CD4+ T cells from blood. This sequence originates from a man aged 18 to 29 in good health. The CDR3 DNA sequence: TGTGCCAGCAGACGCGACAGGTCTGGGGCCAACGTCCTGACTTTC. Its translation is CASRRDRSGANVLTF.